This T cell receptor beta chain originates from a study of blood T cell repertoires in COVID-19. Study-level information: Sources were T cells, B-cell-depleted T cells, or PBMCs; the material itself was cDNA or gDNA.

The method was immunoSEQ multiplex PCR; TCRdb's version includes in-frame clones alone and lacks a portion of them. Seen here are just over 300,000 clones, 80% to 90% observed once, and the top ten hold roughly 2.2%. In germline, CDR1 is SGHTA, CDR2 FQGNSA. The CDR3 has 13 amino acids. Germline trimming cut 8 bases from V and 5 bases from J; bases unmatched to any gene: 5. This clone was found a few times. This sequence originates from a man aged 25 to 40 who had recovered from COVID-19. The genes are TRBV7-2 and TRBJ1-5, with TRBD1 identical over 8 bases. Specimen: PBMCs or T cells enriched from blood (not recorded which). In nucleotides, the CDR3 is TGTGCCAGCTCCCAGGGGGCTGATCAGCCCCAGCATTTT. Translated: CASSQGADQPQHF.